This paragraph reports one T cell receptor beta chain. The record originates from a study of shared clonotypes between healthy human individuals. Study in general: In total, the donors were a couple of women and three men aged 18 to 49.

The authors split each subset's genomic DNA evenly across several immunoSEQ plates. Sequencing on ten immunoSEQ deep assay plates was performed for unsorted PBMC DNA. Clones were sequenced by immunoSEQ multiplex PCR, and TCRdb holds only the in-frame ones, with some missing. Of around 500,000 clones in the sample, 78% were seen once. The TCR originated in a woman aged 40 to 55 in good health. Some clones in this sample may be carry-over from other donors' samples. Sequenced: PBMCs.

Here the CDR3 reads CASSQENGPSSRIDIQYF. The CDR3 DNA is TGCGCCAGCAGCCAAGAGAACGGGCCATCGTCCAGGATTGACATTCAGTACTTC. V gene TRBV4-3 combines with J gene TRBJ2-4; the D is unclear. The germline V and J ends were trimmed by 0 bases and 8 bases, with 23 bases remaining between them. The length of the CDR3 is 18 residues. In germline, CDR1 is LGHNA, CDR2 YSLEER.